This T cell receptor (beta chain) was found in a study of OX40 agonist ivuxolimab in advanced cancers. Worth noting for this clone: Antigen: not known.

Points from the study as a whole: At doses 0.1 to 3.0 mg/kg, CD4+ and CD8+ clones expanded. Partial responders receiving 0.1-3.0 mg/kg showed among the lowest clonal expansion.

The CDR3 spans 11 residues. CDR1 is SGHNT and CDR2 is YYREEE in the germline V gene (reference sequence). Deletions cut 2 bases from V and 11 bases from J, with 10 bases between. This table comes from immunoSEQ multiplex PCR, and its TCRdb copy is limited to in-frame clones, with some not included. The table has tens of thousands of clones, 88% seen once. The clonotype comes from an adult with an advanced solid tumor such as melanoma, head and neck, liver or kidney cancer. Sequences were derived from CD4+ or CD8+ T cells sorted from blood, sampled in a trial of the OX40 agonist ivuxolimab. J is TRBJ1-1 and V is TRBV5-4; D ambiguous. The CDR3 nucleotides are TGTGCCAGCAGCTTTGGGAGACGCGCTTTCTTT. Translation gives CASSFGRRAFF.